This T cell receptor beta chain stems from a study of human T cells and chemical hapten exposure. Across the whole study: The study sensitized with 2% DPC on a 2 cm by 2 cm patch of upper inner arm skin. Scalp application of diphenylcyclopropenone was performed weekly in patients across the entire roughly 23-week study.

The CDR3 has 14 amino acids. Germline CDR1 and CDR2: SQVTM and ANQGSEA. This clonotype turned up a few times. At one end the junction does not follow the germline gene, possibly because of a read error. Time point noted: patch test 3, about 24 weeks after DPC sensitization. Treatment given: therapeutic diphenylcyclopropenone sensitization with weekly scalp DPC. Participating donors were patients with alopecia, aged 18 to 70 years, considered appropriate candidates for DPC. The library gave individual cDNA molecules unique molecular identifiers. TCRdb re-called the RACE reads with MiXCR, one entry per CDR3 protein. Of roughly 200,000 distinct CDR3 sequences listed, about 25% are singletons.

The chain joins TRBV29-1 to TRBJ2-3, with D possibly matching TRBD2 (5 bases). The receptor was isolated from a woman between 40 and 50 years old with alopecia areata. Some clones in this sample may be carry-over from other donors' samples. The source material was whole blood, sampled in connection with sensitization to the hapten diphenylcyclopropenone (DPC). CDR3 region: CSVEADWSTDTQYF. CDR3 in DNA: TGCAGCGTCGAAGCGGATTGGAGCACAGATACGCAGTATTTT.